The 9 T cell receptor beta chains below all came from one sample that was sequenced in a study of T cell responses to AZD1222 COVID-19 vaccine. Sequenced by immunoSEQ multiplex PCR; TCRdb stores in-frame clones only, minus some. The table has 150,000 or so clones, around nine tenths seen once. The material sequenced was peripheral blood, taken on day 0 of MenACWY control vaccination. All receptors derive from an adult in good health.

V gene TRBV7-6 combines with J gene TRBJ1-1; D not resolved. Germline assignment: CDR1 SGHVS and CDR2 FNYEAQ. CDR3 length: 16 residues. V shed 1 base and J shed 1 base, with 13 bases lying between them. In DNA, the CDR3 is TGTGCCAGCAGCTTAGATGGCAGATGGGCGAACACTGAAGCTTTCTTT. As protein: CASSLDGRWANTEAFF. Looking up the rest from reference TRBV7-6 and TRBJ1-1 gives the full variable domain: GAGVSQSPRYKVTKRGQDVALRCDPISGHVSLYWYRQALGQGPEFLTYFNYEAQQDKSGLPNDRFSAERPEGSISTLTIQRTEQRDSAMYRCASSLDGRWANTEAFFGQGTRLTVV.

CDR3 residues: CASSLEGRIYEQYF. The CDR3 DNA reads as TGTGCCAGCAGCTTAGAGGGACGGATCTACGAGCAGTACTTC. The chain joins TRBV7-9 to TRBJ2-7; TRBD1 or TRBD2 may be the D gene (5 bases each). Trimming removed 1 base at V and 3 bases at J, with 10 bases between. Germline V lookup: CDR1 SEHNR, CDR2 FQNEAQ (reference sequence). The CDR3 has 14 residues. The full variable domain, rest sourced from reference TRBV7-9 and TRBJ2-7, is DTGVSQNPRHKITKRGQNVTFRCDPISEHNRLYWYRQTLGQGPEFLTYFQNEAQLEKSRLLSDRFSAERPKGSFSTLEIQRTEQGDSAMYLCASSLEGRIYEQYFGPGTRLTVT.

This clone has a handful of counts. The V and J genes are TRBV6-5 and TRBJ1-3; possibly TRBD1 for D (6 bases). Germline CDR1 reads MNHEY; CDR2 reads SVGAGI. The CDR3 loop spans 14 amino acids. V was trimmed by 7 bases and J by 0 bases, leaving 10 bases between them. The chain's CDR3 is CASTQGLSGNTIYF. Written as DNA, the CDR3 is TGTGCCAGCACCCAGGGGCTCTCTGGAAACACCATATATTTT.

This rearrangement joins TRBV15 to TRBJ1-2; unclear D gene. The CDR3 consists of 17 residues. Trimming left V 0 bases short and J 4 bases short, with 18 bases between. Germline loops: CDR1 LNHNV, CDR2 YYDKDF (reference sequence). CDR3 DNA sequence: TGTGCCACCAGCAGAGATATTGGTCAGAGCGAAATCTATGGCTACACCTTC. Protein: CATSRDIGQSEIYGYTF.

This chain connects TRBV6-4 to TRBJ1-4; D unresolved. Trimming removed 2 bases at V and 3 bases at J, with 19 bases between. Germline CDR1 MRHNA, CDR2 SNTAGT. This CDR3 comprises 18 residues. The CDR3 DNA reads as TGTGCCAGCAGTGACCCCCGGGGAGGGCCATTAGCTAATGAAAAACTGTTTTTT. It encodes CASSDPRGGPLANEKLFF.

The chain employs TRBV5-4 and TRBJ2-1, with D unclear. The CDR3 extends over 15 amino acids. With 0 bases removed from V and 0 bases from J, the gap between germline ends came to 7 bases. Germline V lookup: CDR1 SGHNT, CDR2 YYREEE (reference sequence). The CDR3 region is CASSLGVFSYNEQFF. CDR3 coding DNA: TGTGCCAGCAGCTTGGGGGTGTTCTCCTACAATGAGCAGTTCTTC.

The V call is TRBV29-1, the J call TRBJ1-1; 7 bases match TRBD1. The germline gives CDR1 SQVTM, CDR2 ANQGSEA. With V trimmed by 6 bases and J by 7 bases, 5 bases remained unmatched. The CDR3 extends over 11 amino acids. CDR3 DNA sequence: TGCAGCGTAAACAGGGGAGATGAAGCTTTCTTT. Translation gives CSVNRGDEAFF.

The chain is built from TRBV9 and TRBJ2-3, with 8 nucleotides matching TRBD1. The CDR3 covers 15 residues. Germline CDR1 reads SGDLS; CDR2 reads YYNGEE. Losses at the gene ends were 2 bases for V and 3 bases for J; bases not matched to a gene: 5. The CDR3 region is CASSVQGALTDTQYF. In nucleotides, the CDR3 is TGTGCCAGCAGCGTCCAGGGGGCGTTAACAGATACGCAGTATTTT.

The chain employs TRBV6-5 and TRBJ1-1; D remains unclear. The germline gives CDR1 MNHEY, CDR2 SVGAGI. The CDR3 runs 13 residues. V was cut by 6 bases and J by 0 bases, with 8 bases left in between. The CDR3 nucleotides are TGTGCCAGCAGACAACAGATGAACACTGAAGCTTTCTTT. Encoded protein: CASRQQMNTEAFF.